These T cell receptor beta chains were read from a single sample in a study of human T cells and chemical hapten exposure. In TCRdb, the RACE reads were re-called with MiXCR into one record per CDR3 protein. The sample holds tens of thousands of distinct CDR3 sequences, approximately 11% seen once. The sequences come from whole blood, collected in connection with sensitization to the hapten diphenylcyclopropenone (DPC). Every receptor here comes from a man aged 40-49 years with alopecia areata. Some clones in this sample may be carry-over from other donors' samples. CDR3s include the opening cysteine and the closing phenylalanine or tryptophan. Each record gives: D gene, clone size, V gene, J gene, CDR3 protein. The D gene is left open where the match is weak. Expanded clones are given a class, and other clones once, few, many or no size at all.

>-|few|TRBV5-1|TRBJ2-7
CASSSGLSGLDEQYF
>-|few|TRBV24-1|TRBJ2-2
CASRGQANTGELFF
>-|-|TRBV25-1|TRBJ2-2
CASSTLTGLASTNTGELFF
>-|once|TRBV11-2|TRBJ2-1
CASSLAYGGSEQFF
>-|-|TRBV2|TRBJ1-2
CASSDWEDYGYTF
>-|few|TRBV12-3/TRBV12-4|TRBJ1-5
CASSPTSRNNQPQHF
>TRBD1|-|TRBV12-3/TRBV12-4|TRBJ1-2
CASSPGTGRSYTF
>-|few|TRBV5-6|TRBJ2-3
CASTSRVADTQYF
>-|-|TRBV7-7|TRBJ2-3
CASSLMDGGSDTQYF
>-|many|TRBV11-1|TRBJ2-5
CASSEGQETQYF
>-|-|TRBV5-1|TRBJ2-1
CASKEEEAYNEQFF
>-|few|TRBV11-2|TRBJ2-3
CASSWDHSTDTQYF
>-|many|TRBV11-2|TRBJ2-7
CASSSGTSLEQYF
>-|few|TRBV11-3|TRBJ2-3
CASRDDKGSPHTQYF
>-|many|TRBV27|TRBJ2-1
CASRRDGAYNEQFF
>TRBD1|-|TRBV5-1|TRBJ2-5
CASSPEGTEDYRTQYF
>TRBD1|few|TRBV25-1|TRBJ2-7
CASSESRQGDYEQYF
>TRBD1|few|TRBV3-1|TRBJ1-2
CASSQETGGVYGYTF
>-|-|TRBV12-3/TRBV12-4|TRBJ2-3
CASSLMVGQGRLTDTQYF
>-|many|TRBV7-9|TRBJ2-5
CASSLGWGQETQYF
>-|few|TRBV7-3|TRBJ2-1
CASSLYSSYNEQFF
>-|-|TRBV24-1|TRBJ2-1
CATGLYNEQFF